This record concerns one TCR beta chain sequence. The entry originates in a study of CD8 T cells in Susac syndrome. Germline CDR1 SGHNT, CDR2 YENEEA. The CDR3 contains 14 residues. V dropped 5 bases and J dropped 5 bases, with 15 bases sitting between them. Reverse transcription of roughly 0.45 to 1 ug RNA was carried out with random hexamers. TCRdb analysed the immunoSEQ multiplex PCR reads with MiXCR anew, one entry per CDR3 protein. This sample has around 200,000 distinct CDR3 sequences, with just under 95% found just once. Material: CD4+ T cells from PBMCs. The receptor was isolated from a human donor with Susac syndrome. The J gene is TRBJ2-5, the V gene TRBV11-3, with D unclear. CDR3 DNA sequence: TGTGCCAGCAGCCCCTTCGAGCATTCGGAGACCCAGTACTTC. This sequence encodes CASSPFEHSETQYF.